Listed below are T cell receptor beta chains from one sample, sequenced in a study of patients and donors after allogeneic stem cell transplantation. MiXCR, applied by TCRdb to the RT-PCR reads, yields one record per CDR3 protein. Of 900,000 to 1,000,000 distinct CDR3 sequences listed, roughly 18% were seen once; the top ten hold under 6.5%. Source material: blood, either unsorted or a sorted T cell fraction (not recorded which). These TCRs come from a human donor who was either an allogeneic HSCT recipient or a stem cell or donor lymphocyte infusion donor (not recorded which). It is not recorded whose cells these are; they may come from a transplant donor. The CDR3 runs from the conserved cysteine through the conserved F or W. The D gene is left open where the match is weak. The size of a clone is reported for some rows only, either as once, few or many, or as a class for expanded clones.

v_call,cdr3_length,d_call,j_call,clone_size,cdr3_aa,cdr3_nt
TRBV11-2,18,TRBD2,TRBJ2-5,once,CASSFTLSSGRTGETQYF,TGTGCCAGCAGCTTCACTCTGTCCAGCGGGAGAACAGGAGAGACCCAGTACTTC
TRBV5-1,16,TRBD1,TRBJ2-3,-,CASSFVGGAGSDTQYF,TGCGCCAGCAGCTTCGTAGGGGGCGCAGGTTCAGATACGCAGTATTTT
TRBV10-3,15,-,TRBJ1-1,-,CAIRRSANGNTEAFF,TGTGCCATCAGGAGGAGTGCGAACGGGAACACTGAAGCTTTCTTT
TRBV12-3/TRBV12-4,17,TRBD2,TRBJ2-7,many,CASSPFRLAGFSYEQYF,TGTGCCAGCAGTCCCTTTCGACTAGCGGGTTTCTCCTACGAGCAGTACTTC
TRBV27,16,TRBD1,TRBJ1-2,few,CASSSLGDRPNYGYTF,TGTGCCAGCAGTTCTCTAGGGGACAGGCCAAACTATGGCTACACCTTC
TRBV28,14,TRBD2,TRBJ2-1,few,CASSLLLAGNEQFF,TGTGCCAGCAGTTTATTACTAGCGGGCAATGAGCAGTTCTTC
TRBV29-1,13,-,TRBJ1-2,-,CSVAPGENYGYTF,TGCAGCGTCGCCCCAGGAGAGAACTATGGCTACACCTTC
TRBV15,15,-,TRBJ2-4,-,CATSRGGLSKNIQYF,TGTGCCACCAGCAGAGGCGGGCTGTCCAAAAACATTCAGTACTTC
TRBV13,15,-,TRBJ1-3,-,CASSFSLGSGNTIYF,TGTGCCAGCAGCTTCTCACTGGGCTCTGGAAACACCATATATTTT
TRBV5-6,14,TRBD1,TRBJ1-4,few,CASSLAGGYEKLFF,TGTGCCAGCAGCTTGGCAGGGGGATATGAAAAACTGTTTTTT
TRBV4-1,14,-,TRBJ1-2,many,CASSQDGGNYGYTF,TGCGCCAGCAGCCAAGATGGGGGTAACTATGGCTACACCTTC
TRBV5-1,16,TRBD2,TRBJ2-5,-,CASSPAPTSGQETQYF,TGCGCCAGCAGCCCAGCTCCCACTAGCGGACAAGAGACCCAGTACTTC
TRBV5-4,13,-,TRBJ2-3,-,CATGIIYTDTQYF,TGTGCCACAGGGATCATATATACAGATACGCAGTATTTT
TRBV20-1,14,TRBD1,TRBJ2-7,-,CSASPGTGVYEQYF,TGCAGTGCTAGCCCCGGGACAGGGGTCTACGAGCAGTACTTC
TRBV20-1,14,TRBD1,TRBJ2-3,-,CSATDRGPTDTQYF,TGCAGTGCTACAGACAGGGGTCCCACAGATACGCAGTATTTT
TRBV12-3/TRBV12-4,13,TRBD1,TRBJ1-1,few,CASSTRQGLEAFF,TGTGCCAGCAGTACTCGACAGGGTCTTGAAGCTTTCTTT
TRBV9,15,-,TRBJ2-3,-,CASSEDYRGTDTQYF,TGTGCCAGCAGCGAGGATTACCGGGGGACAGATACGCAGTATTTT
TRBV29-1,11,-,TRBJ1-2,-,CSVEQNYGYTF,TGCAGCGTTGAACAGAACTATGGCTACACCTTC
TRBV11-2,19,-,TRBJ2-4,-,CASSLLRQGKELAKNIQYF,TGTGCCAGCAGCTTACTAAGGCAGGGAAAAGAACTAGCCAAAAACATTCAGTACTTC
TRBV10-3,15,-,TRBJ2-7,-,CAISETKGESYEQYF,TGTGCCATCAGTGAGACAAAAGGAGAATCCTACGAGCAGTACTTC
TRBV5-6,16,-,TRBJ1-2,-,CASSLASGTSLYGYTF,TGTGCCAGCAGCTTGGCTTCCGGGACTTCTTTATATGGCTACACCTTC
TRBV5-1,16,-,TRBJ2-7,few,CASSLVGLARSYEQYF,TGCGCCAGCAGCTTGGTGGGTCTAGCGAGATCCTACGAGCAGTACTTC
TRBV21-1,18,-,TRBJ2-1,few,CASSPRTSGRVCYNEQFF,TGTGCCAGCAGCCCGAGGACTAGCGGGAGGGTTTGCTACAATGAGCAGTTCTTC
TRBV2,14,-,TRBJ2-7,-,CASSEGRLPYEQYF,TGTGCCAGCAGTGAAGGGCGTCTCCCCTACGAGCAGTACTTC
TRBV7-9,16,TRBD1,TRBJ1-4,-,CASSPRTGLTNEKLFF,TGTGCCAGCAGCCCGAGGACAGGGCTGACTAATGAAAAACTGTTTTTT
TRBV6-1,13,-,TRBJ1-5,few,CASARGQGQPQHF,TGTGCCAGCGCGCGGGGGCAGGGTCAGCCCCAGCATTTT
TRBV7-9,15,TRBD1,TRBJ2-7,few,CASRPGQGATYEQYF,TGTGCCAGCAGGCCCGGACAGGGAGCTACCTACGAGCAGTACTTC
TRBV21-1,16,-,TRBJ1-4,-,CASSKAPGRVNEKLFF,TGTGCCAGCAGCAAAGCCCCGGGACGGGTTAATGAAAAACTGTTTTTT
TRBV30,13,TRBD1,TRBJ1-1,-,CAGTTGPSTEAFF,TGTGCCGGCACGACAGGGCCCAGCACTGAAGCTTTCTTT
TRBV10-3,14,-,TRBJ1-6,-,CAISEGRESSPLHF,TGTGCCATCAGTGAGGGACGAGAAAGTTCACCCCTCCACTTT
TRBV9,19,TRBD1,TRBJ1-2,-,CASSVAGPGQAKVPYGYTF,TGTGCCAGCAGCGTAGCCGGACCGGGACAGGCCAAGGTCCCCTATGGCTACACCTTC
TRBV12-3/TRBV12-4,15,TRBD1,TRBJ2-7,few,CASSRLQGVGHEQYF,TGTGCCAGCAGCCGGCTACAGGGGGTGGGCCACGAGCAGTACTTC
TRBV3-1,17,-,TRBJ2-6,-,CASSQDPRLSGANVLTF,TGTGCCAGCAGCCAAGACCCCAGACTTTCTGGGGCCAACGTCCTGACTTTC
TRBV20-1,14,-,TRBJ1-4,few,CSARRGAVGEKLFF,TGCAGTGCTCGAAGGGGGGCAGTTGGTGAAAAACTGTTTTTT
TRBV6-2/TRBV6-3,15,-,TRBJ2-2,-,CASRSGNVDTGELFF,TGTGCCAGCAGGTCAGGGAATGTGGACACCGGGGAGCTGTTTTTT
TRBV20-1,14,-,TRBJ1-5,few,CSARTASSNQPQHF,TGCAGTGCGCGGACTGCTAGTAGCAATCAGCCCCAGCATTTT
TRBV12-3/TRBV12-4,14,TRBD1,TRBJ2-7,-,CASSPSGQAGEQYF,TGTGCCAGCAGTCCCTCGGGACAGGCGGGGGAGCAGTACTTC
TRBV3-1,17,TRBD1,TRBJ2-7,-,CASSQDLKGGENYEQYF,TGTGCCAGCAGCCAAGATCTCAAAGGGGGCGAAAACTACGAGCAGTACTTC
TRBV12-3/TRBV12-4,12,TRBD2,TRBJ2-1,many,CASSRGGPEQFF,TGTGCCAGCAGTCGCGGGGGTCCTGAGCAGTTCTTC
TRBV5-1,14,TRBD1,TRBJ2-1,-,CASSPGQGFHEQFF,TGCGCCAGCAGCCCGGGACAGGGGTTCCATGAGCAGTTCTTC
TRBV20-1,12,-,TRBJ1-1,few,CSASGEVSKAFF,TGCAGTGCTTCCGGGGAGGTCTCTAAAGCTTTCTTT
TRBV6-5,16,TRBD1,TRBJ1-2,-,CASSYPGGQGAGGYTF,TGTGCCAGCAGTTATCCCGGGGGACAGGGGGCGGGAGGCTACACCTTC
TRBV20-1,14,TRBD1,TRBJ2-7,-,CSARSDRGLVEQYF,TGCAGTGCTAGATCGGACAGGGGCCTTGTCGAGCAGTACTTC